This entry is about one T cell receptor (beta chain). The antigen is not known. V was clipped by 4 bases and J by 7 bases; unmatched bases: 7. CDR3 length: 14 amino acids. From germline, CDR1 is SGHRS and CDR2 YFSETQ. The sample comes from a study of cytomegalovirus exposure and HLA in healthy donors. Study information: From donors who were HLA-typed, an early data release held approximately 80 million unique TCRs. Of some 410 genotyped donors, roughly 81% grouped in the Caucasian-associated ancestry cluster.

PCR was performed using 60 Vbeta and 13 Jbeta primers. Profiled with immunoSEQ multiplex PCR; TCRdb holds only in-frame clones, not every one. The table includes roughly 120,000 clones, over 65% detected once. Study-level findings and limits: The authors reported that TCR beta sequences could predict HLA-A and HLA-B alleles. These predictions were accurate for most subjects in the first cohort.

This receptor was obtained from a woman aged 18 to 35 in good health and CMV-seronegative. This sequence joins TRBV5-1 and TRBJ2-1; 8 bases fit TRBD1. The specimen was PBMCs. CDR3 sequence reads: CASSVGQGMNEQFF. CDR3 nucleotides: TGCGCCAGCAGCGTCGGACAGGGAATGAATGAGCAGTTCTTC. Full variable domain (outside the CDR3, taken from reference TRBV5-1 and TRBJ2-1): KAGVTQTPRYLIKTRGQQVTLSCSPISGHRSVSWYQQTPGQGLQFLFEYFSETQRNKGNFPGRFSGRQFSNSRSEMNVSTLELGDSALYLCASSVGQGMNEQFFGPGTRLTVL.